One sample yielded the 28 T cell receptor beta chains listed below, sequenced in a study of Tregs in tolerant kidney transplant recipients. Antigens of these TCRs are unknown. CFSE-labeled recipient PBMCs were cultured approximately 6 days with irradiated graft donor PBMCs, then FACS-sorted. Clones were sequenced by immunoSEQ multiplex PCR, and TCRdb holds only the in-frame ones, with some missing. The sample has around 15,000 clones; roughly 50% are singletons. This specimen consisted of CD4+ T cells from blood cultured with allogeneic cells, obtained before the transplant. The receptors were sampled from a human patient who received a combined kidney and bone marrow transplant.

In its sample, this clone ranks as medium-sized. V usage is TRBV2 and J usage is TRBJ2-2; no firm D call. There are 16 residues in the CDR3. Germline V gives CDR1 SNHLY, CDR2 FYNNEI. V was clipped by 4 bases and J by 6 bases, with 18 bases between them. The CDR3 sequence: CASSVNIPGLAGELFF. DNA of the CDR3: TGTGCCAGCAGTGTAAATATCCCTGGGCTCGCCGGGGAGCTGTTTTTT. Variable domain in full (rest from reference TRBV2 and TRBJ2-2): EPEVTQTPSHQVTQMGQEVILRCVPISNHLYFYWYRQILGQKVEFLVSFYNNEISEKSEIFDDQFSVERPDGSNFTLKIRSTKLEDSAMYFCASSVNIPGLAGELFFGEGSRLTVL.

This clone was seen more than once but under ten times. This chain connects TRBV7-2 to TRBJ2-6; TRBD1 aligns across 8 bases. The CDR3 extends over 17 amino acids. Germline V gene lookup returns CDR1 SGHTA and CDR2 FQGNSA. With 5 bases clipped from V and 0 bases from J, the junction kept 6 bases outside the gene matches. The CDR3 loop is CASSPGTGLSGANVLTF. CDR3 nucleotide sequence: TGTGCCAGCAGCCCCGGGACAGGCCTCTCTGGGGCCAACGTCCTGACTTTC.

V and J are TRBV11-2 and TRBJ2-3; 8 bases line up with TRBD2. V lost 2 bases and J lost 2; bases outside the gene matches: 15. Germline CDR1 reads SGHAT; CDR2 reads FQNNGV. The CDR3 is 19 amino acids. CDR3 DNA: TGTGCCAGCAGCTTACGAGTAGGGCTAGCGGGTACAAACACAGATACGCAGTATTTT. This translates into CASSLRVGLAGTNTDTQYF.

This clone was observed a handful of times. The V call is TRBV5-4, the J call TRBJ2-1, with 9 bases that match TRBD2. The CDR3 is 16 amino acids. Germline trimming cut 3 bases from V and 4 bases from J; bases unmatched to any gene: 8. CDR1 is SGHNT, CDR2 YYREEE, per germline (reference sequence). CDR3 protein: CASSSQRGAVYNEQFF. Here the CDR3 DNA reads TGTGCCAGCAGCTCCCAGCGGGGGGCCGTGTACAATGAGCAGTTCTTC. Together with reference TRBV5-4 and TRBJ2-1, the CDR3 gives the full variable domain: ETGVTQSPTHLIKTRGQQVTLRCSSQSGHNTVSWYQQALGQGPQFIFQYYREEENGRGNFPPRFSGLQFPNYSSELNVNALELDDSALYLCASSSQRGAVYNEQFFGPGTRLTVL.

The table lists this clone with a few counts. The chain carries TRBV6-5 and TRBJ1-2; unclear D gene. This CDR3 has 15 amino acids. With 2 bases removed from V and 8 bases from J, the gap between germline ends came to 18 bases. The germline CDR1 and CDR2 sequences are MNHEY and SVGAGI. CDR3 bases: TGTGCCAGCAGTTACGTCTTTGCACAGAGTCGCGGCTACACCTTC. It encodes CASSYVFAQSRGYTF.

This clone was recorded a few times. The DNA for the CDR3 is TGTGCCACCAACCCAGGACTAGCTTCAGATACGCAGTATTTT. It encodes CATNPGLASDTQYF. The chain employs TRBV19 and TRBJ2-3; 8 nucleotides agree with TRBD2. The trim removed 10 bases at V and 4 bases at J, leaving 10 bases unmatched. The CDR3 has 14 amino acids. The germline CDR1 and CDR2 sequences are LNHDA and SQIVND (reference sequence).

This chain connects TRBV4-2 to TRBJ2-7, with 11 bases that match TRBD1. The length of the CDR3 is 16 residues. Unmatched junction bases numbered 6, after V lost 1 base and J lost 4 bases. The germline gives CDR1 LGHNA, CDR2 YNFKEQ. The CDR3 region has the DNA TGTGCCAGCAGCCAAGGTCCCGGGACAGGGGGATACGAGCAGTACTTC. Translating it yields CASSQGPGTGGYEQYF.

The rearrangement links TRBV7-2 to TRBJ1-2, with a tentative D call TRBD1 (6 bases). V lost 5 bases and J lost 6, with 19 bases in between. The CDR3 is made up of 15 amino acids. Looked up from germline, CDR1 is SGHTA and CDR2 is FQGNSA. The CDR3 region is CASSPQTGSTHGYTF. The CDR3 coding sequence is TGTGCCAGCAGCCCACAGACAGGTTCGACTCATGGCTACACCTTC. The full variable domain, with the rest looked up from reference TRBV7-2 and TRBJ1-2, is GAGVSQSPSNKVTEKGKDVELRCDPISGHTALYWYRQSLGQGLEFLIYFQGNSAPDKSGLPSDRFSAERTGGSVSTLTIQRTQQEDSAVYLCASSPQTGSTHGYTFGSGTRLTVV.

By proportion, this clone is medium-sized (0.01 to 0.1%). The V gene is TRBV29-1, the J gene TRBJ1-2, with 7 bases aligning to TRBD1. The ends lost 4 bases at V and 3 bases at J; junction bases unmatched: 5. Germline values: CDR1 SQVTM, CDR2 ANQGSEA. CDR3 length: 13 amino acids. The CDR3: CSVGLGQDYGYTF. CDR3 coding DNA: TGCAGCGTTGGCCTTGGACAGGACTATGGCTACACCTTC.

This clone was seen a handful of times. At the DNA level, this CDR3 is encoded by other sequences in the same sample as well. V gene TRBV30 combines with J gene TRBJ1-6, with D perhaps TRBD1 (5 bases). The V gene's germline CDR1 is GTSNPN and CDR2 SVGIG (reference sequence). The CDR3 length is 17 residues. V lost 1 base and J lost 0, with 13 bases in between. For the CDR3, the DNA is TGTGCCTGGAGTGAGGCAGGGTGGAGCTCCTATAATTCACCCCTCCACTTT. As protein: CAWSEAGWSSYNSPLHF.

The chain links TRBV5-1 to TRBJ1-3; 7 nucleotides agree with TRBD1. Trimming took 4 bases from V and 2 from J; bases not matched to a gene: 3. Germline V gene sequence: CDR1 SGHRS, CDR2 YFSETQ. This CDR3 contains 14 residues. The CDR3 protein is CASSGTAAGNTIYF. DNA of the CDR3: TGCGCCAGCAGCGGGACAGCGGCTGGAAACACCATATATTTT.

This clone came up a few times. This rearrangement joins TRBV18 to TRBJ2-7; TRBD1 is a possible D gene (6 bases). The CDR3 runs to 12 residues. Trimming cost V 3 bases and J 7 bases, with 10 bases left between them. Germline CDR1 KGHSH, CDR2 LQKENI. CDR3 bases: TGTGCCAGCTCACCGGGGGCTTGGGAGCAGTACTTC. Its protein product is CASSPGAWEQYF.

The CDR3, as DNA: TGCGCCAGCAGCCAAGTCTGGGGGACTGCACCCCTCCACTTT. Protein sequence: CASSQVWGTAPLHF. The chain is built from TRBV4-1 and TRBJ1-6; D is perhaps TRBD1 (5 bases). The CDR3 loop spans 14 amino acids. CDR1 MGHRA and CDR2 YSYEKL come from the germline V gene. V was clipped by 1 base and J by 11 bases, with 12 bases between them.

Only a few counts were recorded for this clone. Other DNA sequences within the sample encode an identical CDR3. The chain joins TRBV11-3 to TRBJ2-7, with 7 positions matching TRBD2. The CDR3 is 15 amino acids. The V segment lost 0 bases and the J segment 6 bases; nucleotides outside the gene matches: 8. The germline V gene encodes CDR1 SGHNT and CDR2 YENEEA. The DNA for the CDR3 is TGTGCCAGCAGCTTAGAGACGGGCGGGGGTCTCGAGCAGTACTTC. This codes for CASSLETGGGLEQYF.

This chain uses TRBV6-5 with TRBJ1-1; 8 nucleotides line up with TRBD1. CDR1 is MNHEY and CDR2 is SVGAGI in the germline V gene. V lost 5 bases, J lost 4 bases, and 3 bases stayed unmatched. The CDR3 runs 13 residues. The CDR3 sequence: CASSVQGGTEAFF. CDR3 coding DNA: TGTGCCAGCAGTGTACAGGGGGGCACTGAAGCTTTCTTT.

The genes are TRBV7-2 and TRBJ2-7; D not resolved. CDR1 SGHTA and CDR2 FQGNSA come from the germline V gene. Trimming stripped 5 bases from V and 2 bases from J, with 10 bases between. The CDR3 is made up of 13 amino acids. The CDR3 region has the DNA TGTGCCAGCAGCGTCGGGTCTACCTACGAGCAGTACTTC. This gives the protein CASSVGSTYEQYF. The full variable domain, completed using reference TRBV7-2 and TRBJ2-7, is GAGVSQSPSNKVTEKGKDVELRCDPISGHTALYWYRQSLGQGLEFLIYFQGNSAPDKSGLPSDRFSAERTGGSVSTLTIQRTQQEDSAVYLCASSVGSTYEQYFGPGTRLTVT.

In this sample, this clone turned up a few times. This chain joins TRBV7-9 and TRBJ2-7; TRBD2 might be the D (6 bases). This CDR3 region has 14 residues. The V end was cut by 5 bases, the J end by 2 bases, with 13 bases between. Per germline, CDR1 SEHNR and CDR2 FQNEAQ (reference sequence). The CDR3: CASSQDWRAYEQYF. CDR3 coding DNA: TGTGCCAGCAGCCAAGACTGGAGGGCCTACGAGCAGTACTTC.

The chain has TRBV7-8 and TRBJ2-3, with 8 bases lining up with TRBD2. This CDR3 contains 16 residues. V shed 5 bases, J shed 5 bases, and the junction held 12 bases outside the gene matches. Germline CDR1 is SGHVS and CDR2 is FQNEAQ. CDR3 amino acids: CASSRGLAISIDTQYF. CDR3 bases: TGTGCCAGCAGCAGAGGACTAGCTATTTCGATAGATACGCAGTATTTT.

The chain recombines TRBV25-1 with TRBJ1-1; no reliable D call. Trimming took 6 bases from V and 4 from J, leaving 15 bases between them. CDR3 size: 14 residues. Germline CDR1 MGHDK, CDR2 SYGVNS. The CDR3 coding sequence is TGTGCCAGCAGCGGAGTCGTGGTTGCCACTGAAGCTTTCTTT. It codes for CASSGVVVATEAFF.

This CDR3 is CASSYTSRERGEQYF. CDR3 nucleotide sequence: TGTGCCAGCAGTTACACCAGCAGGGAAAGAGGCGAGCAGTACTTC. V is TRBV6-6 and J is TRBJ2-5; tentatively, D is TRBD1 (5 bases). The last part of the DNA fits TRBJ2-7 better; the J call may be wrong. The germline V gene has CDR1 MNHNY and CDR2 SVGAGI (reference sequence). The CDR3 consists of 15 residues.

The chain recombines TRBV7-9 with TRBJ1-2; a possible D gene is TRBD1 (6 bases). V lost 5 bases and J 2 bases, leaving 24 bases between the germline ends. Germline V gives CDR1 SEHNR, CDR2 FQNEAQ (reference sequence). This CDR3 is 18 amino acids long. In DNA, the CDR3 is TGTGCCAGCAGCCTTACCTCCGGGGGGGCGACTTTCAACTATGGCTACACCTTC. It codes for CASSLTSGGATFNYGYTF.

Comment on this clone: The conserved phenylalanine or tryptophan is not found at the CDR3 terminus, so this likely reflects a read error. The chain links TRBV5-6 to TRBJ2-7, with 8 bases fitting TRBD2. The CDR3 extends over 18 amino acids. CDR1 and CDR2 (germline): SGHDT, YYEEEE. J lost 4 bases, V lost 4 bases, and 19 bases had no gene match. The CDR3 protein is CASSLPRIGGGTSYEQYS. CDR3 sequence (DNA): TGTGCCAGCAGCCTCCCTCGGATTGGCGGGGGGACATCGTACGAGCAGTACTCC.

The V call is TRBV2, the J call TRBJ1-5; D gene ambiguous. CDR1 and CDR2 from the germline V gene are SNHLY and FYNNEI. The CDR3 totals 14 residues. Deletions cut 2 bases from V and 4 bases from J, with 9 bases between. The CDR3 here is CASSESEGNQPQHF. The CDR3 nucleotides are TGTGCCAGCAGTGAATCGGAGGGTAATCAGCCCCAGCATTTT. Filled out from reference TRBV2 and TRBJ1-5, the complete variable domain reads EPEVTQTPSHQVTQMGQEVILRCVPISNHLYFYWYRQILGQKVEFLVSFYNNEISEKSEIFDDQFSVERPDGSNFTLKIRSTKLEDSAMYFCASSESEGNQPQHFGDGTRLSIL.

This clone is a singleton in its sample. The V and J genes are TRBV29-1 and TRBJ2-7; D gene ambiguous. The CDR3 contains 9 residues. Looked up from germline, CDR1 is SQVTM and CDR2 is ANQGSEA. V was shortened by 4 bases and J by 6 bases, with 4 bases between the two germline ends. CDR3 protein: CSVGGEQYF. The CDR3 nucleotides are TGCAGCGTTGGAGGCGAGCAGTACTTC.

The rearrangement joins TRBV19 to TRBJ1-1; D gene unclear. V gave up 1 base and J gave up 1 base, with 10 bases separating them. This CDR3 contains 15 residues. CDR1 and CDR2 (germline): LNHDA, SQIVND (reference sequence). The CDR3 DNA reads TGTGCCAGTAGTATAGGCGGGGTTAAGAACACTGAAGCTTTCTTT. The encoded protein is CASSIGGVKNTEAFF.

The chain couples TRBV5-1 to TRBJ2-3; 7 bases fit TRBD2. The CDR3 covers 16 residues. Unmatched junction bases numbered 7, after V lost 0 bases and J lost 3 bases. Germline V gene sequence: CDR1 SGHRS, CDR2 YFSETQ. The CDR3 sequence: CASSLVRTSLTDTQYF. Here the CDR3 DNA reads TGCGCCAGCAGCTTGGTACGGACTAGTTTAACAGATACGCAGTATTTT.

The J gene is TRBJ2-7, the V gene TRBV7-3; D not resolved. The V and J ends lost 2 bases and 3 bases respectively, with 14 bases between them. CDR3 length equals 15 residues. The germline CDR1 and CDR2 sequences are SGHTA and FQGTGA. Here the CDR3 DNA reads TGTGCCAGCAGCTTAGAGGCCACCAGCTACTACGAGCAGTACTTC. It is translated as CASSLEATSYYEQYF.

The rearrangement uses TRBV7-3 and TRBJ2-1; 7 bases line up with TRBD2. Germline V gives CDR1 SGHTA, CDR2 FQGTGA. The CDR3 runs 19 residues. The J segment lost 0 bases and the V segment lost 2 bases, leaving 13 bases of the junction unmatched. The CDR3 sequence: CASSLGGGAGYHSYNEQFF. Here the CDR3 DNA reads TGTGCCAGCAGCTTAGGGGGGGGAGCGGGATACCACTCCTACAATGAGCAGTTCTTC. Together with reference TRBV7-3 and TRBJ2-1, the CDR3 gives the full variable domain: GAGVSQTPSNKVTEKGKYVELRCDPISGHTALYWYRQSLGQGPEFLIYFQGTGAADDSGLPNDRFFAVRPEGSVSTLKIQRTERGDSAVYLCASSLGGGAGYHSYNEQFFGPGTRLTVL.